This entry features one TCR beta chain sequence. In the original processing: Amplification from reference gene primers served as the basis for estimated nucleated cell counts. The table came from immunoSEQ multiplex PCR; TCRdb's copy has only in-frame clones and leaves some out. D and trimming were read from the DNA, whereas the V and J calls and clone size are those reported in that table. The table has some 130,000 clones, around 89% seen once; the top ten hold roughly 4.3%. The data were taken from a study of blood T cell repertoires in COVID-19. Background on the study: COVID-19 samples, acute and convalescent, were from the United States, Italy and Spain. Sources were T cells, B-cell-depleted T cells, or PBMCs; the material itself was cDNA or gDNA.

The CDR3 is 15 amino acids. V was clipped by 2 bases and J by 8 bases; unmatched bases: 7. The V gene's germline CDR1 is SGHRS and CDR2 YFSETQ. The sample comprised peripheral blood. This chain connects TRBV5-1 to TRBJ1-4, with 9 nucleotides matching TRBD1. This TCR was recovered from a man in his 60s with COVID-19, enrolled during active disease. In DNA form, the CDR3 reads TGCGCCAGCAGCTTCTGGACAGGGGTGGGAGAAAAACTGTTTTTT. As protein: CASSFWTGVGEKLFF.